A selection of T cell receptor beta chains follows, all from one sample in a study of blood T cell repertoires in COVID-19. Produced via immunoSEQ multiplex PCR; TCRdb's table is partial and in-frame only. The repertoire holds some 100,000 clones, with almost 80% as singletons. Specimen: peripheral blood. These receptors were collected from a human donor in a cohort sampled during active COVID-19. The CDR3 runs from the conserved cysteine through the conserved F or W. The D gene is left open where the match is weak. Expanded clones get a size class; other rows say once, few or many, or leave the size out.

abundance	j_gene	d_gene	v_gene	CDR3aa	CDR3nt
-	TRBJ2-7	TRBD2	TRBV28	CASRGGTSGSYEQYF	TGTGCCAGCAGGGGGGGGACTAGCGGGAGCTACGAGCAGTACTTC
few	TRBJ2-4	TRBD2	TRBV2	CASRGILAGTLAKNIQYF	TGTGCCAGCAGGGGAATACTAGCGGGGACACTAGCCAAAAACATTCAGTACTTC
-	TRBJ2-1	TRBD2	TRBV13	CASSLEGTSKEQFF	TGTGCCAGCAGCTTAGAGGGGACTAGCAAAGAGCAGTTCTTC
-	TRBJ2-6	-	TRBV5-1	CASGSGSTQGGANVLTF	TGCGCCAGCGGGTCAGGCTCCACCCAGGGTGGGGCCAACGTCCTGACTTTC
once	TRBJ1-3	-	TRBV27	CASSLSHPGATIYF	TGTGCCAGCAGTTTGTCTCATCCAGGCGCCACCATATATTTT
-	TRBJ1-3	TRBD1	TRBV9	CASSPQTGDEGRNTIYF	TGTGCCAGCAGCCCCCAGACAGGGGACGAGGGAAGAAACACCATATATTTT
few	TRBJ2-5	TRBD2	TRBV30	CAWSGLAGGAQETQYF	TGTGCCTGGAGTGGACTAGCAGGAGGGGCCCAAGAGACCCAGTACTTC
-	TRBJ2-1	-	TRBV19	CASSITQRMRQFF	TGTGCCAGTAGTATAACCCAAAGAATGAGGCAGTTCTTC
-	TRBJ2-2	TRBD1	TRBV9	CASSPRQGGRGAGELFF	TGTGCCAGCAGCCCACGACAGGGCGGACGGGGCGCCGGGGAGCTGTTTTTT
-	TRBJ2-1	TRBD1	TRBV6-1	CASSASGTGGLSEQFF	TGTGCCAGCAGTGCCTCCGGGACAGGTGGACTAAGTGAGCAGTTCTTC
-	TRBJ1-5	-	TRBV2	CASRLGDSNQPQHF	TGTGCCAGCCGCTTAGGGGATAGCAATCAGCCCCAGCATTTT
-	TRBJ2-6	TRBD1	TRBV7-9	CASSPSTGATSGANVLTF	TGTGCCAGCAGCCCATCCACAGGGGCGACTTCTGGGGCCAACGTCCTGACTTTC
once	TRBJ1-1	-	TRBV4-1	CASSQGAFYTEAFF	TGCGCCAGCAGCCAAGGGGCATTCTATACTGAAGCTTTCTTT
many	TRBJ2-5	TRBD1	TRBV28	CASSSAGTGGEETQYF	TGTGCCAGCAGTTCCGCCGGGACAGGGGGTGAAGAGACCCAGTACTTC
few	TRBJ2-1	-	TRBV7-9	CASSPTDNNEQFF	TGTGCCAGCAGTCCGACAGATAACAATGAGCAGTTCTTC
-	TRBJ2-7	-	TRBV29-1	CSVSRAAEQYF	TGCAGCGTTTCGAGAGCGGCCGAGCAGTACTTC
-	TRBJ2-2	-	TRBV15	CATSRAVNGELFF	TGTGCCACCAGCAGAGCGGTGAACGGGGAGCTGTTTTTT
-	TRBJ1-3	-	TRBV3-1/TRBV3-2	CASSQATGTGNTIYF	TGTGCCAGCAGCCAAGCGACCGGGACAGGAAACACCATATATTTT
once	TRBJ2-7	TRBD1	TRBV7-8	CASSLDRGRDEQYF	TGTGCCAGCAGCTTAGACAGGGGGCGAGACGAGCAGTACTTC
few	TRBJ2-7	-	TRBV28	CASSLRGGRGSNEQYF	TGTGCCAGCAGCTTACGGGGCGGCAGGGGATCCAACGAGCAGTACTTC
-	TRBJ2-1	TRBD2	TRBV6-5	CVTLPSSGIGSEQFF	TGTGTCACCCTCCCCTCTAGCGGGATTGGGAGTGAGCAGTTCTTC
-	TRBJ2-1	TRBD2	TRBV4-1	CASSQVSGGNNEQFF	TGCGCCAGCAGCCAAGTTAGCGGGGGCAACAATGAGCAGTTCTTC
-	TRBJ1-1	-	TRBV5-1	CASSPEEGGFRANTEAFF	TGCGCCAGCAGCCCGGAGGAGGGGGGGTTCAGGGCGAACACTGAAGCTTTCTTT
-	TRBJ1-4	-	TRBV19	CATQRSPSEEKLFF	TGTGCCACTCAGAGAAGCCCGAGCGAGGAAAAACTGTTTTTT
once	TRBJ2-1	TRBD1	TRBV6-2/TRBV6-3	CASSFRDRPNNEQFF	TGTGCCAGCAGTTTCAGGGACAGACCAAACAATGAGCAGTTCTTC
-	TRBJ2-2	-	TRBV5-1	CASSLVARGAGELFF	TGCGCCAGCAGCTTGGTTGCCAGGGGAGCCGGGGAGCTGTTTTTT
-	TRBJ2-2	-	TRBV28	CASSTQVGELFF	TGTGCCAGCAGCACGCAGGTCGGGGAGCTGTTTTTT
-	TRBJ1-6	-	TRBV20-1	CSASSQGTPLHF	TGCAGTGCTAGTTCGCAGGGTACTCCCCTCCACTTT
-	TRBJ1-2	-	TRBV28	CASSQSAGGYTF	TGTGCCAGCAGTCAGAGCGCCGGTGGCTACACCTTC
-	TRBJ2-3	TRBD1	TRBV27	CASSPQGLVSTDTQYF	TGTGCCAGCAGTCCACAGGGGTTAGTTAGCACAGATACGCAGTATTTT
-	TRBJ1-5	-	TRBV19	CAIGPGRGSGQPQHF	TGTGCCATCGGCCCCGGTAGGGGATCCGGTCAGCCCCAGCATTTT
few	TRBJ2-1	TRBD2	TRBV6-5	CATQPSGRGEQFF	TGTGCCACCCAGCCCAGCGGGAGGGGTGAGCAGTTCTTC